This T cell receptor beta chain was identified in a study of shared clonotypes between healthy human individuals. CDR3 length: 13 residues. Germline loops: CDR1 SNHLY, CDR2 FYNNEI. V lost 7 bases, J lost 7 bases, and 17 bases lay in between. The protocol was immunoSEQ multiplex PCR, while the TCRdb copy is restricted to in-frame clones and leaves out a portion. This table has 450,000 to 500,000 clones, 81% appearing once. This receptor was identified in a woman between 40 and 50 years old in good health. Some clones in this sample may be carry-over from other donors' samples. The material sequenced was PBMCs. The chain combines TRBV2 with TRBJ2-7; tentatively, D is TRBD2 (5 bases). CDR3 sequence reads: CASTPGLSREQYF. CDR3 DNA: TGTGCCAGCACCCCTGGACTTTCAAGGGAGCAGTACTTC.